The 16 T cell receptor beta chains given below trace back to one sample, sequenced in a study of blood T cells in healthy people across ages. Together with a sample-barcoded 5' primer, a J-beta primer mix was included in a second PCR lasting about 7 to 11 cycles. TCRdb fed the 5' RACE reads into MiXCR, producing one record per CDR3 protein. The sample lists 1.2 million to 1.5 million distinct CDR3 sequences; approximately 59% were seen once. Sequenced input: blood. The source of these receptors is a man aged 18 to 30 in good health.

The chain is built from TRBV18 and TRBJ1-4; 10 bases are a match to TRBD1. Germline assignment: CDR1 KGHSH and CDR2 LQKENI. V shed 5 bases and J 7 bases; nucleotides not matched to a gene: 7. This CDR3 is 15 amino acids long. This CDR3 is CASSESTGGGEKLFF. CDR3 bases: TGTGCCAGCTCAGAATCGACAGGGGGCGGTGAAAAACTGTTTTTT.

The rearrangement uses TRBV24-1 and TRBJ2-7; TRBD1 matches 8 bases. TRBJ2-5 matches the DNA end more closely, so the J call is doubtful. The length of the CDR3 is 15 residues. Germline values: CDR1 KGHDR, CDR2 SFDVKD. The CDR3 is CATSATDRGEETQYF. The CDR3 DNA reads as TGTGCCACCAGTGCAACTGACAGGGGCGAGGAGACCCAGTACTTC.

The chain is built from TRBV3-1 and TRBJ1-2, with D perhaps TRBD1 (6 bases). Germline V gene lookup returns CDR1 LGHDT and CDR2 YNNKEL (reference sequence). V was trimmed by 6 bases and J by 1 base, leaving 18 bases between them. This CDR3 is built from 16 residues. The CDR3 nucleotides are TGTGCCAGCAGACCAGCAGGGCTAGGGGGTAACTATGGCTACACCTTC. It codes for CASRPAGLGGNYGYTF.

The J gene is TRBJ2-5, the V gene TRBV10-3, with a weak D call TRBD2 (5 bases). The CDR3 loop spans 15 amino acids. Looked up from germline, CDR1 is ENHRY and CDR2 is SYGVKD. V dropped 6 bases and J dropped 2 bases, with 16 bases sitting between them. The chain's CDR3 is CAISTASGSQETQYF. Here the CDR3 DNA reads TGTGCCATCAGCACCGCGAGCGGATCTCAAGAGACCCAGTACTTC.

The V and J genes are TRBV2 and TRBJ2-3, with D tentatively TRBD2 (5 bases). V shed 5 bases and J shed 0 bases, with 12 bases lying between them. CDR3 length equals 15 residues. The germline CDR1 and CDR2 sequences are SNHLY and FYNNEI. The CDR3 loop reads CASSSGLLSTDTQYF. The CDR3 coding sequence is TGTGCCAGCAGTTCCGGACTTCTTAGCACAGATACGCAGTATTTT.

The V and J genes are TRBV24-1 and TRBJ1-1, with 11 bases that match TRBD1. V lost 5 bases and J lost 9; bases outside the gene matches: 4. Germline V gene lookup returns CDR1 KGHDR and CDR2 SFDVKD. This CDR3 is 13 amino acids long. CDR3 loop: CATSAPDRGQAFF. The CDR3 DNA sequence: TGTGCCACCAGTGCCCCGGACAGGGGGCAAGCTTTCTTT.

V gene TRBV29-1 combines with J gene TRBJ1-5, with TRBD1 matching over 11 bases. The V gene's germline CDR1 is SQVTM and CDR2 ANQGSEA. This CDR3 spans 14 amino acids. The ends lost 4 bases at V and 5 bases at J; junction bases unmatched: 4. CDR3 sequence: CSVVGQGVDQPQHF. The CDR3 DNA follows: TGCAGCGTTGTGGGACAGGGGGTCGATCAGCCCCAGCATTTT.

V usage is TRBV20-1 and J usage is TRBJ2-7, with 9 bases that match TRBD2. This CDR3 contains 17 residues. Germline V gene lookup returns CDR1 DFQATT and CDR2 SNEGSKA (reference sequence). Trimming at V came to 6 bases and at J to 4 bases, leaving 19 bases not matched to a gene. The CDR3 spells CSALRGASGIKGYEQYF. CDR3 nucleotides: TGCAGTGCATTGCGTGGTGCTAGCGGGATTAAGGGGTACGAGCAGTACTTC.

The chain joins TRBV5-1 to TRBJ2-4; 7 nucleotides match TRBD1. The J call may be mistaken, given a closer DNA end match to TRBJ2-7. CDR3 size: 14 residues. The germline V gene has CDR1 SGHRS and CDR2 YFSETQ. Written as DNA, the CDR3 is TGCGCCAGCACCCCAGGACAGGTGTTCTACGAGCAGTACTTC. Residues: CASTPGQVFYEQYF.

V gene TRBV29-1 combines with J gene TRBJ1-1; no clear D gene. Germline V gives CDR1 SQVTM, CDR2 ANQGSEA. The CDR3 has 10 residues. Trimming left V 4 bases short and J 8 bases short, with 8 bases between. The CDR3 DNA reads TGCAGCGTTGCCGGGCCCGAAGCTTTCTTT. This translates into CSVAGPEAFF.

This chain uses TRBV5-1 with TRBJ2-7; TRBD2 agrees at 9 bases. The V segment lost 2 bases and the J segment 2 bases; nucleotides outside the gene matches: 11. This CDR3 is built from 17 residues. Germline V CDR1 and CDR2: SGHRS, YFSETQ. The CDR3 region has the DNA TGCGCCAGCAGCTTAGGTTCGTCGTCTAGCGGGGCCTACGAGCAGTACTTC. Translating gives CASSLGSSSSGAYEQYF.

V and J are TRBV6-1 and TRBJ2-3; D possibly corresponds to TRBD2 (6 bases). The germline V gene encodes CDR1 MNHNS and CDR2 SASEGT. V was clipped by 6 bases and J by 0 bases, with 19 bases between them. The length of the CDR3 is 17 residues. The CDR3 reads CASREPNRRGSTDTQYF. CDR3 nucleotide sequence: TGTGCCAGCAGAGAACCCAACAGGCGGGGTAGCACAGATACGCAGTATTTT.

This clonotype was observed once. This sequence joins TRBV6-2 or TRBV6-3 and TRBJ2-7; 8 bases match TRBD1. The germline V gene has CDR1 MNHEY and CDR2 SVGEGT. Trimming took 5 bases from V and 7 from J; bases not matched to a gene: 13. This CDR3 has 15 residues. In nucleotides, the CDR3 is TGTGCCAGCAGTCAACCCCCGGGACAGGCCAATGAGCAGTACTTC. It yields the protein CASSQPPGQANEQYF.

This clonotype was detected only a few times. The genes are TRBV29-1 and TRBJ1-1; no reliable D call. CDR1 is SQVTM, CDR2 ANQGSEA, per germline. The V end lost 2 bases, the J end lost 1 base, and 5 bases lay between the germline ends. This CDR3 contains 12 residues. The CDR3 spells CSVERENTEAFF. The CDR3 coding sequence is TGCAGCGTTGAAAGGGAGAACACTGAAGCTTTCTTT. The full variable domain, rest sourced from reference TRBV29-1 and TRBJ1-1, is SAVISQKPSRDICQRGTSLTIQCQVDSQVTMMFWYRQQPGQSLTLIATANQGSEATYESGFVIDKFPISRPNLTFSTLTVSNMSPEDSSIYLCSVERENTEAFFGQGTRLTVV.

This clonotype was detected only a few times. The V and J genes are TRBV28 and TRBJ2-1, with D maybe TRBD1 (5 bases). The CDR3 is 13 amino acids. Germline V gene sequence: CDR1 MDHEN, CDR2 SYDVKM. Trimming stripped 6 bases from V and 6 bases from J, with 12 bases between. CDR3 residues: CASRSRVTNEQFF. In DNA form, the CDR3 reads TGTGCCAGCAGATCCAGGGTCACCAATGAGCAGTTCTTC.

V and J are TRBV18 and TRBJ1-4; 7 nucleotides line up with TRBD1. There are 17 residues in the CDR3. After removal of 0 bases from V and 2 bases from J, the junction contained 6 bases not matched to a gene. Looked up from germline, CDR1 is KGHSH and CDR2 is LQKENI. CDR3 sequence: CASSPPSETGTNEKLFF. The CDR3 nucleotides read TGTGCCAGCTCACCACCGTCGGAGACAGGGACTAATGAAAAACTGTTTTTT.